The 15 T cell receptor beta chains reported below all come from one sample, sequenced in a study of response to subunit inactivated influenza vaccine. TCRdb independently ran MiXCR on the RT-PCR reads; one entry per CDR3 protein. The data contain a few hundred thousand distinct CDR3 sequences, approximately 15% of them seen just once; the ten biggest clones take up 11%. The sequenced sample was PBMCs from blood, obtained 11 to 12 days after vaccination. The receptors here all came from a man aged 45-60 years who received an inactivated influenza vaccine.

This clonotype was detected many times. The chain employs TRBV20-1 and TRBJ2-5; 7 nucleotides agree with TRBD1. The CDR3 extends over 12 amino acids. The germline V gene encodes CDR1 DFQATT and CDR2 SNEGSKA (reference sequence). V lost 6 bases to trimming and J lost 5 bases; unmatched junction nucleotides: 6. The CDR3 loop is CSAEGAAETQYF. The CDR3 nucleotides are TGCAGTGCCGAGGGGGCCGCTGAGACCCAGTACTTC.

This chain links TRBV11-2 with TRBJ2-1; D ambiguous. Germline lookup yields CDR1 SGHAT and CDR2 FQNNGV. The CDR3 contains 13 residues. V was shortened by 1 base and J by 8 bases, with 9 bases between the two germline ends. The CDR3: CASSLGVLYEQFF. The CDR3 nucleotides read TGTGCCAGCAGCTTAGGGGTTCTCTATGAGCAGTTCTTC.

A few counts support this clonotype. This chain joins TRBV11-2 and TRBJ2-5; D is perhaps TRBD1 (6 bases). V was cut by 4 bases and J by 5 bases, with 14 bases left in between. Germline CDR1 reads SGHAT; CDR2 reads FQNNGV. The CDR3 consists of 14 residues. The CDR3 here is CASSYVQGVETQYF. CDR3 DNA: TGTGCCAGCAGCTACGTACAGGGCGTCGAGACCCAGTACTTC.

This clonotype has just a few counts. V and J are TRBV12-3 or TRBV12-4 and TRBJ2-3; 7 positions agree with TRBD2. V lost 3 bases to trimming and J lost 3 bases; unmatched junction nucleotides: 3. The CDR3 has 14 amino acids. CDR3 protein: CASSFLRETDTQYF. The CDR3, as DNA: TGTGCCAGCAGTTTCTTGCGGGAGACAGATACGCAGTATTTT.

The sample holds one count of this clonotype. V and J are TRBV28 and TRBJ2-1; D is unclear. Between the trimmed V and J ends, which lost 5 bases and 3 bases, there was a span of 17 bases. CDR1 MDHEN and CDR2 SYDVKM come from the germline V gene. The CDR3 spans 16 residues. The DNA for the CDR3 is TGTGCCAGCAGTGCGTCAATGCCGGGCATCTACAATGAGCAGTTCTTC. Translating it yields CASSASMPGIYNEQFF.

The chain links TRBV6-2 or TRBV6-3 to TRBJ2-7; no clear D. CDR3 length: 12 residues. CDR1 is MNHEY and CDR2 is SVGEGT in the germline V gene. The V end lost 6 bases, the J end lost 2 bases, and 8 bases lay between the germline ends. DNA for the CDR3: TGTGCCAGCAGATCACAAACCTACGAGCAGTACTTC. As protein: CASRSQTYEQYF.

V usage is TRBV7-2 and J usage is TRBJ2-3; 10 nucleotides align to TRBD2. V dropped 6 bases and J dropped 4; count of bases not matched to a gene: 4. Germline lookup yields CDR1 SGHTA and CDR2 FQGNSA. CDR3 length equals 14 residues. CDR3 nucleotide sequence: TGTGCCAGCAGTTCTAGCGGGAGATCAGATACGCAGTATTTT. Translation gives CASSSSGRSDTQYF.

The chain uses TRBV12-3 or TRBV12-4 and TRBJ1-5; D is undetermined. V was shortened by 5 bases and J by 3 bases, with 17 bases between the two germline ends. The CDR3 covers 16 residues. The CDR3 sequence: CASSPRGISLNQPQHF. The CDR3 DNA is TGTGCCAGCAGTCCCCGAGGGATCAGCCTCAATCAGCCCCAGCATTTT.

V is TRBV29-1 and J is TRBJ2-7, with D perhaps being TRBD1 or TRBD2 (5 bases each). The CDR3 totals 14 residues. V lost 3 bases and J lost 3, with 15 bases in between. CDR1 and CDR2 (germline): SQVTM, ANQGSEA. The CDR3: CSVDTGTGSYEQYF. CDR3 sequence (DNA): TGCAGCGTTGACACCGGGACGGGAAGCTACGAGCAGTACTTC.

This clonotype turned up a few times. The chain couples TRBV20-1 to TRBJ2-7; D ambiguous. Trimming left V 0 bases short and J 3 bases short, with 15 bases between. Germline V lookup: CDR1 DFQATT, CDR2 SNEGSKA (reference sequence). The CDR3 is 15 amino acids. CDR3 nucleotide sequence: TGCAGTGCTAGAGATAGTGGAAGGCCCCTCTACGAGCAGTACTTC. It codes for CSARDSGRPLYEQYF.

The rearrangement joins TRBV20-1 to TRBJ2-7, with 9 bases lining up with TRBD2. With 3 bases clipped from V and 6 bases from J, the junction kept 9 bases outside the gene matches. The CDR3 contains 14 residues. CDR1 and CDR2 from the germline V gene are DFQATT and SNEGSKA (reference sequence). Here the CDR3 reads CSASRLAGRVEQYF. For the CDR3, the DNA is TGCAGTGCTAGTCGGCTAGCGGGGCGCGTCGAGCAGTACTTC.

In its sample, this clonotype was seen many times. The chain employs TRBV10-3 and TRBJ2-1; TRBD2 matches at 12 bases. The CDR3 is 15 residues long. J was trimmed by 6 bases and V by 5 bases; bases with no gene match: 5. Germline V gene lookup returns CDR1 ENHRY and CDR2 SYGVKD. CDR3 region: CAISSGLAGTNEQFF. DNA of the CDR3: TGTGCCATCAGTAGCGGACTAGCGGGGACCAATGAGCAGTTCTTC.

V gene TRBV3-1 combines with J gene TRBJ2-7, with D perhaps matching TRBD1 (5 bases). This CDR3 contains 13 residues. Germline lookup yields CDR1 LGHDT and CDR2 YNNKEL (reference sequence). Trimming stripped 3 bases from V and 5 bases from J, with 11 bases between. CDR3 DNA sequence: TGTGCCAGCAGCCATTCAGGGCTCGACGAGCAGTACTTC. Translated, it gives CASSHSGLDEQYF.

V gene TRBV28 combines with J gene TRBJ1-4; D is unresolved. In germline, CDR1 is MDHEN, CDR2 SYDVKM. CDR3 length: 11 residues. The CDR3 spells CVSHRDEKLFF. CDR3 bases: TGTGTCAGTCATAGGGATGAAAAACTGTTTTTT.

The chain couples TRBV6-2 or TRBV6-3 to TRBJ2-1, with D perhaps TRBD1 (5 bases). The CDR3 spans 13 residues. Trimming removed 4 bases from V and 10 bases from J, with 14 bases in between. From germline, CDR1 is MNHEY and CDR2 SVGEGT. The CDR3 DNA reads as TGTGCCAGCAGTTCCCAGGGCCTTTCCGAGCAGTTCTTC. It translates to CASSSQGLSEQFF.